A selection of T cell receptor beta chains follows, all from one sample in a study of Ad26.COV2.S vaccination and SARS-CoV-2 variants. Using immunoSEQ multiplex PCR, the repertoire was profiled, and TCRdb retains in-frame clones only, with some absent. The repertoire holds hundreds of thousands of clones, with around 90% as singletons. Sample: peripheral blood, taken in a trial of Ad26.COV2.S vaccine versus placebo. All receptors come from a person aged 18-60 years who received the Ad26.COV2.S COVID-19 vaccine or a placebo. CDR3s include the opening cysteine and the closing phenylalanine or tryptophan. The order of the fields is clone size, D gene, J gene, V gene, CDR3 protein, CDR3 DNA. D genes are given only for firm matches. Not all rows give a size; the values are once, few, many and, for expanded clones, a class.

clone size: -
D gene: -
J gene: TRBJ2-7
V gene: TRBV18
CDR3 protein: CASSPPTGGTRSREQYF
CDR3 DNA: TGTGCCAGCTCACCCCCTACCGGCGGGACACGTTCTAGGGAGCAGTACTTC

clone size: -
D gene: TRBD1
J gene: TRBJ2-5
V gene: TRBV5-1
CDR3 protein: CASSETGLETQYF
CDR3 DNA: TGCGCCAGCAGCGAGACAGGGCTTGAGACCCAGTACTTC

clone size: -
D gene: -
J gene: TRBJ1-1
V gene: TRBV28
CDR3 protein: CASIPGPGTEAFF
CDR3 DNA: TGTGCCAGCATTCCGGGACCCGGCACTGAAGCTTTCTTT

clone size: -
D gene: TRBD1
J gene: TRBJ2-4
V gene: TRBV11-3
CDR3 protein: CASTGQGLAKNIQYF
CDR3 DNA: TGTGCCAGCACCGGACAGGGGCTAGCCAAAAACATTCAGTACTTC

clone size: -
D gene: -
J gene: TRBJ2-1
V gene: TRBV7-3
CDR3 protein: CASSLDRSHEQFF
CDR3 DNA: TGTGCCAGCAGCTTAGACCGGAGCCATGAGCAGTTCTTC

clone size: -
D gene: TRBD1
J gene: TRBJ2-3
V gene: TRBV7-2
CDR3 protein: CASSLYRGPTDTQYF
CDR3 DNA: TGTGCCAGCAGCTTATACAGGGGGCCTACAGATACGCAGTATTTT

clone size: -
D gene: -
J gene: TRBJ1-5
V gene: TRBV7-9
CDR3 protein: CASSYSSGTNQPQHF
CDR3 DNA: TGTGCCAGCAGCTACAGCTCGGGGACGAATCAGCCCCAGCATTTT

clone size: few
D gene: -
J gene: TRBJ1-1
V gene: TRBV4-3
CDR3 protein: CASSQGENTEAFF
CDR3 DNA: TGCGCCAGCAGCCAAGGCGAGAACACTGAAGCTTTCTTT

clone size: -
D gene: -
J gene: TRBJ1-5
V gene: TRBV2
CDR3 protein: CASRARWGYQPQHF
CDR3 DNA: TGTGCCAGCAGGGCGAGATGGGGATATCAGCCCCAGCATTTT

clone size: -
D gene: -
J gene: TRBJ1-6
V gene: TRBV3-1/TRBV3-2
CDR3 protein: CASSQAVLNSPLHF
CDR3 DNA: TGTGCCAGCAGCCAAGCGGTTCTTAACTCACCCCTCCACTTT

clone size: -
D gene: TRBD2
J gene: TRBJ2-3
V gene: TRBV19
CDR3 protein: CASSSLAGGTDTQYF
CDR3 DNA: TGTGCCAGTAGTAGCCTAGCGGGAGGCACAGATACGCAGTATTTT

clone size: -
D gene: TRBD2
J gene: TRBJ2-1
V gene: TRBV2
CDR3 protein: CASSSRGTTYNEQFF
CDR3 DNA: TGTGCCAGCAGTTCGCGGGGGACTACCTACAATGAGCAGTTCTTC

clone size: -
D gene: TRBD1
J gene: TRBJ1-1
V gene: TRBV5-1
CDR3 protein: CASSTGARGNTEAFF
CDR3 DNA: TGCGCCAGCAGCACAGGGGCTCGAGGAAACACTGAAGCTTTCTTT

clone size: -
D gene: TRBD2
J gene: TRBJ2-1
V gene: TRBV7-2
CDR3 protein: CASRRPGLAGVWQFF
CDR3 DNA: TGTGCCAGCAGGCGTCCGGGACTAGCGGGAGTTTGGCAGTTCTTC

clone size: -
D gene: -
J gene: TRBJ1-3
V gene: TRBV4-3
CDR3 protein: CASSQVWGGGNTIYF
CDR3 DNA: TGCGCCAGCAGCCAAGTTTGGGGAGGCGGAAACACCATATATTTT

clone size: -
D gene: TRBD2
J gene: TRBJ2-7
V gene: TRBV6-6
CDR3 protein: CASSLAGSSYEQYF
CDR3 DNA: TGTGCCAGCAGCCTAGCGGGCAGCTCCTACGAGCAGTACTTC

clone size: -
D gene: TRBD2
J gene: TRBJ2-3
V gene: TRBV7-2
CDR3 protein: CASSLNRLAGAADTQYF
CDR3 DNA: TGTGCCAGCAGCTTAAATCGACTAGCGGGAGCGGCAGATACGCAGTATTTT

clone size: few
D gene: TRBD1
J gene: TRBJ1-1
V gene: TRBV12-3/TRBV12-4
CDR3 protein: CASSRGQVAEAFF
CDR3 DNA: TGTGCCAGCAGCCGCGGACAGGTCGCTGAAGCTTTCTTT

clone size: -
D gene: TRBD1
J gene: TRBJ2-5
V gene: TRBV12-3/TRBV12-4
CDR3 protein: CASRDRAQETQYF
CDR3 DNA: TGTGCCAGCAGGGACAGGGCCCAAGAGACCCAGTACTTC